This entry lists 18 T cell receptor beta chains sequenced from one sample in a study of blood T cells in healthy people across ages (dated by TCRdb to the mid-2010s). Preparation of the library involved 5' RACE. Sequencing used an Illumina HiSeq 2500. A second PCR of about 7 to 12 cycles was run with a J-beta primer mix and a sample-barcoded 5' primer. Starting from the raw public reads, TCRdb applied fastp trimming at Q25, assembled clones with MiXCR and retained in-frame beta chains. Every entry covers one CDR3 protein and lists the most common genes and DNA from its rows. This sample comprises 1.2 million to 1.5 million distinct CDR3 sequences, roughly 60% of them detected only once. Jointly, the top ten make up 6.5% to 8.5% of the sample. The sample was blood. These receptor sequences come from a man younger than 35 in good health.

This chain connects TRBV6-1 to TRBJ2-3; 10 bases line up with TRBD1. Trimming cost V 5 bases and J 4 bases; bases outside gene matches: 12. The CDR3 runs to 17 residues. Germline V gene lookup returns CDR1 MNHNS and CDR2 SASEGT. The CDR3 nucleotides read TGTGCCAGCAGTCCCCTAACCCGGGACAGGGGTGCAGATACGCAGTATTTT. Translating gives CASSPLTRDRGADTQYF.

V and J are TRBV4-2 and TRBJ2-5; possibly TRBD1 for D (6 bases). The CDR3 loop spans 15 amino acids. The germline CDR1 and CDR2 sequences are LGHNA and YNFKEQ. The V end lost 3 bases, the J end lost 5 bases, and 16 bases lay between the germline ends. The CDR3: CASSQPDSRLETQYF. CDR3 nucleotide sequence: TGTGCCAGCAGCCAGCCGGACAGCCGGCTCGAGACCCAGTACTTC.

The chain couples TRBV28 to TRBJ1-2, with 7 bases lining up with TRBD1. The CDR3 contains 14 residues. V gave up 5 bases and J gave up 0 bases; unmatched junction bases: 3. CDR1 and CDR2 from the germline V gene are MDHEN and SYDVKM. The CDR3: CASSDGTANYGYTF. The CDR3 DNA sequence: TGTGCCAGCAGTGACGGGACAGCTAACTATGGCTACACCTTC.

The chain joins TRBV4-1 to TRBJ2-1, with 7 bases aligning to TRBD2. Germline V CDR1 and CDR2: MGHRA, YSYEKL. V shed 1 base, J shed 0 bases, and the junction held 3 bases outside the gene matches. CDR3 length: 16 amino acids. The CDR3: CASSQVTSVSYNEQFF. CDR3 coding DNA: TGCGCCAGCAGCCAAGTTACTAGCGTCTCCTACAATGAGCAGTTCTTC.

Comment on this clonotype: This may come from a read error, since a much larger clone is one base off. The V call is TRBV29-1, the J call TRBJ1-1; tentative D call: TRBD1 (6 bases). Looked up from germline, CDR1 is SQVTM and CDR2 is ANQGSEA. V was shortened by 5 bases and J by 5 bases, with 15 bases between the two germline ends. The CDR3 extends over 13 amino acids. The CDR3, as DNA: TGCAGCGTTTCAGGCATTAGGGGGACTGAAGCTTTCTTT. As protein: CSVSGIRGTEAFF.

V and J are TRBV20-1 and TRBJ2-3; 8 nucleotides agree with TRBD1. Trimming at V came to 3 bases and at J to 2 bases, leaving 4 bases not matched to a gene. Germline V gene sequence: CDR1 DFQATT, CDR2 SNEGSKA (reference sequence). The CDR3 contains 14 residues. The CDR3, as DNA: TGCAGTGCTAGTGGGACAGGCTACACAGATACGCAGTATTTT. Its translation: CSASGTGYTDTQYF.

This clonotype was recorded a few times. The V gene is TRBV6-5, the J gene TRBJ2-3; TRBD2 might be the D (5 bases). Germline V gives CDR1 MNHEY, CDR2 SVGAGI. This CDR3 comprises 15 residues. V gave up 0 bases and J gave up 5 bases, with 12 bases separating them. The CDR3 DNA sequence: TGTGCCAGCAGTTACTCGAGGGTCCCGGGAGATACGCAGTATTTT. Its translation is CASSYSRVPGDTQYF.

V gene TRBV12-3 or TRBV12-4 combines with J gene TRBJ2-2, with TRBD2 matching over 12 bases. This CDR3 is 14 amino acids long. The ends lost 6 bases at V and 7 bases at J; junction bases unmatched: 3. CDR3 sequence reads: CASSLTSGSGELFF. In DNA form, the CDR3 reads TGTGCCAGCAGCCTGACTAGCGGGAGCGGGGAGCTGTTTTTT.

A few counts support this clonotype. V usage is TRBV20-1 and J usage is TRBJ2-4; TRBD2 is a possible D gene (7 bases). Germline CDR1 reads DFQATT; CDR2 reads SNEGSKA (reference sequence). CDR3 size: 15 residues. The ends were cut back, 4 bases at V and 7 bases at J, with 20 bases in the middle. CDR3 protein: CSATVGGASGNIQYF. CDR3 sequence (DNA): TGCAGTGCTACCGTTGGGGGGGCTTCTGGGAACATTCAGTACTTC.

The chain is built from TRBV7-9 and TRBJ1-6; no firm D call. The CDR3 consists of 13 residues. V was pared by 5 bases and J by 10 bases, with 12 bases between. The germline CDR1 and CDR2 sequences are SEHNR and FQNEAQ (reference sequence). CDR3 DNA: TGTGCCAGCAGCCCCCCCTTAGACTCACCCCTCCACTTT. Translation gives CASSPPLDSPLHF.

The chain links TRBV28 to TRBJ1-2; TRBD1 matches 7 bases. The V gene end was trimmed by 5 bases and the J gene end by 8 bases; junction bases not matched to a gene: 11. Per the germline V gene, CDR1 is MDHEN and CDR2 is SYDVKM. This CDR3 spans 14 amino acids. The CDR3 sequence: CASSPNRGIVGYTF. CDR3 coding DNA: TGTGCCAGCAGTCCGAACAGGGGAATTGTCGGCTACACCTTC.

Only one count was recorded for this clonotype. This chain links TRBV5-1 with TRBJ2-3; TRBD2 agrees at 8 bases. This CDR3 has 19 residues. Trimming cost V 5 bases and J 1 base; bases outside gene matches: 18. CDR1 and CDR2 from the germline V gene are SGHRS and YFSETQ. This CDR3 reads CASSPLLAENAWGTDTQYF. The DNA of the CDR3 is TGCGCCAGCAGTCCCCTACTAGCGGAAAATGCATGGGGCACAGATACGCAGTATTTT.

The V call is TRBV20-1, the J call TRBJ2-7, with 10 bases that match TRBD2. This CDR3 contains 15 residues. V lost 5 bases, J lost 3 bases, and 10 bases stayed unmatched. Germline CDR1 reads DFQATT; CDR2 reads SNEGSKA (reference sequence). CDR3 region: CSARRGTSANYEQYF. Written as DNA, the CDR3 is TGCAGTGCTCGAAGAGGGACTAGCGCCAACTACGAGCAGTACTTC.

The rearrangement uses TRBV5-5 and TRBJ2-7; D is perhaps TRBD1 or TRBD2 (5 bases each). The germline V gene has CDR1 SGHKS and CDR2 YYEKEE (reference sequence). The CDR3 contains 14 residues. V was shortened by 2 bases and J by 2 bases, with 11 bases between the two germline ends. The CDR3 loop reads CASSFGDGPYEQYF. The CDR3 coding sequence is TGTGCCAGCAGCTTTGGGGACGGCCCCTACGAGCAGTACTTC.

In DNA form, the CDR3 reads TGTGCCAGCAGCTTAGAGAAGAGGGCCGGGACAGATACGCAGTATTTT. Encoded protein: CASSLEKRAGTDTQYF. The chain combines TRBV7-2 with TRBJ2-3; TRBD2 is a possible D gene (5 bases). In germline, CDR1 is SGHTA, CDR2 FQGNSA. The CDR3 is 16 residues long. V was clipped by 1 base and J by 3 bases, with 14 bases between them.

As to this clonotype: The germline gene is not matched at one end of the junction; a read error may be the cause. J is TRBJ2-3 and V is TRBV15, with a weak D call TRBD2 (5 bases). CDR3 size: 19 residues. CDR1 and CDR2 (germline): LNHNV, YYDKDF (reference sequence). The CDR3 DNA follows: TGTGCCACCAGCAGACCTCTGGCCCCACTAGGAGGTGGGCCAGATACGCGGTATTTT. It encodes CATSRPLAPLGGGPDTRYF.

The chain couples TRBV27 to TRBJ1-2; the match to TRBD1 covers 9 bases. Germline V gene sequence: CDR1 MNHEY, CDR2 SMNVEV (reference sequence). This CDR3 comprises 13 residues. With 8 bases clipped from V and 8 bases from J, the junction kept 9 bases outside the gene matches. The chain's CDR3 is CASSGQGGNGYTF. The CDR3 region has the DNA TGTGCCAGCTCGGGACAGGGAGGAAACGGCTACACCTTC.

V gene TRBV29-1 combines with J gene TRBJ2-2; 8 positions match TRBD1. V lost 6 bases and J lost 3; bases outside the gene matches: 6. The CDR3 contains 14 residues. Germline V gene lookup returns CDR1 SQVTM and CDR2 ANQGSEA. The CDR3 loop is CSVAGGLDTGELFF. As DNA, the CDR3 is TGCAGCGTAGCAGGGGGCTTAGACACCGGGGAGCTGTTTTTT.